This paragraph reports one T cell receptor (beta chain). The target antigen is unknown. V dropped 4 bases and J dropped 0 bases, with 14 bases sitting between them. The CDR3 has 16 residues. Germline V gene sequence: CDR1 MNHEY, CDR2 SMNVEV (reference sequence). The sample comes from a study of cytomegalovirus exposure and HLA in healthy donors. Primers included in the PCR were 60 Vbeta and 13 Jbeta primers. TCRdb's copy holds only in-frame clones and misses some; the assay was immunoSEQ multiplex PCR. The table records under 200,000 clones, roughly 72% of them present only once. Study-wide results and limits: A later analysis by the authors found several of the most significant clusters apparently linked to common viral pathogens. Association of a missense DCLRE1C variant with TCR beta V- and J-gene trimming was reported in a later analysis.

This receptor was obtained from a woman younger than 45 in good health and CMV-seropositive. Input material: PBMCs. This chain joins TRBV27 and TRBJ2-3; D may be TRBD2 (5 bases). The CDR3 spells CASSSLVDSSTDTQYF. The CDR3 bases are TGTGCCAGCAGTTCTCTCGTGGACTCTAGCACAGATACGCAGTATTTT.